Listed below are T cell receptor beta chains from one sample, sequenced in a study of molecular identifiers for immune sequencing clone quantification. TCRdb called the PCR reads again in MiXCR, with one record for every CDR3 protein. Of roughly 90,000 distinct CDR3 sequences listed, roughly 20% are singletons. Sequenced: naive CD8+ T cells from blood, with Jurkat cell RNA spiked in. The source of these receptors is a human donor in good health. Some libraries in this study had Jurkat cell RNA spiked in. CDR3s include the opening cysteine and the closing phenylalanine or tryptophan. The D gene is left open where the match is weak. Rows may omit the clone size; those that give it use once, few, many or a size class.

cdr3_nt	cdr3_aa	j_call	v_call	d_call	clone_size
TGTGCCAGCAGTCTGGGAGACGGGCTTTTCCAGGGCACAGATACGCAGTATTTT	CASSLGDGLFQGTDTQYF	TRBJ2-3	TRBV6-5	.	many
TGTGCCAGCAGTTACGCGGGTACGTCCTACGAGCAGTACTTC	CASSYAGTSYEQYF	TRBJ2-7	TRBV6-2/TRBV6-3	.	many
TGTGCCAGCAGCGTTTCTGAGGTGGTTCCGGATACGCAGTATTTT	CASSVSEVVPDTQYF	TRBJ2-3	TRBV9	.	many
TGTGCCAGCAGCCCATTTGGTTTGACCCTTGAAGCTTTCTTT	CASSPFGLTLEAFF	TRBJ1-1	TRBV13	.	many
TGTGCTGGCAGCCCCACTCCAGGGGTCCATGAGCAGTTCTTC	CAGSPTPGVHEQFF	TRBJ2-1	TRBV7-7	.	.
TGTGCCACCAGCAGAGATTTGGGCGGGACCTACGAGCAGTACTTC	CATSRDLGGTYEQYF	TRBJ2-7	TRBV15	.	many
TGTGCCAGCAGCTTCGAGACCGGGACAGCGGACGAACTTGGCTACACCTTC	CASSFETGTADELGYTF	TRBJ1-2	TRBV28	TRBD1	many
TGTGCCAGCAGCGTTGACGGACACACAGATACGCAGTATTTT	CASSVDGHTDTQYF	TRBJ2-3	TRBV9	.	many
TGTGCCAGCAGCATTACAGGGGACGGCTACACCTTC	CASSITGDGYTF	TRBJ1-2	TRBV12-3/TRBV12-4	TRBD1	many
TGTGCCAGCAGCTTAAGGATCGGGGAGGTGATGGCAGATACGCAGTATTTT	CASSLRIGEVMADTQYF	TRBJ2-3	TRBV7-9	.	many
TGTGCCAGCAGTTCCGACGGGACAGGGTACTCACCCCTCCACTTT	CASSSDGTGYSPLHF	TRBJ1-6	TRBV27	TRBD1	many
TGTGCCAGCAGTCCATTGACAGGGTACCTCACTGAAGCTTTCTTT	CASSPLTGYLTEAFF	TRBJ1-1	TRBV6-5	TRBD1	many
TGTGCCAGCAGCGTGAAGTGGGACAGTAACTATGGCTACACCTTC	CASSVKWDSNYGYTF	TRBJ1-2	TRBV5-4	TRBD1	many
TGTGCCAGCACCCTGTCTGCCGGGACCCAGTACTTC	CASTLSAGTQYF	TRBJ2-5	TRBV7-8	.	many
TGTGCCATCAGTGACACAGGGATGAACAATGAGCAGTTCTTC	CAISDTGMNNEQFF	TRBJ2-1	TRBV10-3	.	many
TGCAGTGCCCCCTTAGCGGGACTGAACACCGGGGAGCTGTTTTTT	CSAPLAGLNTGELFF	TRBJ2-2	TRBV20-1	TRBD2	.
TGTGCCAGCAGCGAAGGACTAGCGGGGGAGTTTGAGACCCAGTACTTC	CASSEGLAGEFETQYF	TRBJ2-5	TRBV7-9	TRBD2	many
TGCGCCAGCAGCCTAGACGACTCTGGGGCCAACGTCCTGACTTTC	CASSLDDSGANVLTF	TRBJ2-6	TRBV4-1	.	many
TGTGCCAGCAGTTCCCACCCTTCAAGGGATACGCAGTATTTT	CASSSHPSRDTQYF	TRBJ2-3	TRBV7-6	.	.
TGCAGTGCTAGAGGGCCCGAAGGCTCTCATCAGCCCCAGCATTTT	CSARGPEGSHQPQHF	TRBJ1-5	TRBV20-1	.	many
TGTGCCAGCAGCTTTACGACAGAAACTTATAATTCACCCCTCCACTTT	CASSFTTETYNSPLHF	TRBJ1-6	TRBV7-2	.	many
TGTGCCAGCAGTCCCCCTACATACGAATCGACAGATACGCAGTATTTT	CASSPPTYESTDTQYF	TRBJ2-3	TRBV6-5	.	many
TGTGCCAGCAGCTCGAGCCACGTTAACTATGGCTACACCTTC	CASSSSHVNYGYTF	TRBJ1-2	TRBV5-4	.	many
TGTGCCAGCCATATAGGGACAGGGGGCACTGAAGCTTTCTTT	CASHIGTGGTEAFF	TRBJ1-1	TRBV5-4	TRBD1	many
TGCAGCGTAAGAGGAACCGGGACTACGACACTAACAGATACGCAGTATTTT	CSVRGTGTTTLTDTQYF	TRBJ2-3	TRBV29-1	TRBD2	many
TGCGCCAGCAGCTCCGGGACAGGGGCTGGAAACACCATATATTTT	CASSSGTGAGNTIYF	TRBJ1-3	TRBV4-3	TRBD1	many
TGTGCCAGCAGTTACGGGTTCCCGCGGATGGACACTGAAGCTTTCTTT	CASSYGFPRMDTEAFF	TRBJ1-1	TRBV6-2/TRBV6-3	.	many
TGTGCCAGCAGCAACCGGGACATCTCCTACGAGCAGTACTTC	CASSNRDISYEQYF	TRBJ2-7	TRBV5-6	.	.
TGTGCCAGTAGTACGGGACTAGCGGGAGTTCGGACCGGGGAGCTGTTTTTT	CASSTGLAGVRTGELFF	TRBJ2-2	TRBV19	TRBD2	many
TGTGCCGGCAGCTTACCGGAACAGACCACAGATACGCAGTATTTT	CAGSLPEQTTDTQYF	TRBJ2-3	TRBV5-3	.	.
TGCAGTGCTAGAGTCACGACTAGCGGGAGAGAGTACGAGCAGTACTTC	CSARVTTSGREYEQYF	TRBJ2-7	TRBV20-1	TRBD2	many
TGTGCCAGCAGACCCCAGGGGTTCGGCAATCAGCCCCAGCATTTT	CASRPQGFGNQPQHF	TRBJ1-5	TRBV12-3/TRBV12-4	.	few
TGTGCTAGTGGTTTTGATTCGCGACGGATAAATTCACCCCTCCACTTT	CASGFDSRRINSPLHF	TRBJ1-6	TRBV12-5	.	many
TGTGCCAGCAGTCCCCTGGGCAGCGATACGCAGTATTTT	CASSPLGSDTQYF	TRBJ2-3	TRBV27	.	many